The table lists the clone carrying this T cell receptor beta chain with many counts. Its antigen is currently unknown. The data were taken from a study of T cell responses to AZD1222 COVID-19 vaccine. Points from the study as a whole: In all cases, repertoires were sampled only after the peak T cell response. Donors, mostly white British, included more females; clonal diversity was possibly underestimated.

The repertoire was sequenced with immunoSEQ multiplex PCR; TCRdb's copy has only in-frame clones and lacks some. In the table there are about 120,000 clones, 70% to 90% of which are singletons. The CDR3 has 18 residues. J lost 0 bases, V lost 3 bases, and 11 bases had no gene match. Germline CDR1 and CDR2: SQVTM and ANQGSEA. The chain is built from TRBV29-1 and TRBJ2-6; 7 bases are shared with TRBD1. Material: peripheral blood, obtained on day 0 of AZD1222 vaccination. The clonotype was recovered from an adult in good health. CDR3 amino acids: CSVDATEGASSGANVLTF. CDR3 DNA: TGCAGCGTTGACGCGACAGAGGGGGCTAGCTCTGGGGCCAACGTCCTGACTTTC.